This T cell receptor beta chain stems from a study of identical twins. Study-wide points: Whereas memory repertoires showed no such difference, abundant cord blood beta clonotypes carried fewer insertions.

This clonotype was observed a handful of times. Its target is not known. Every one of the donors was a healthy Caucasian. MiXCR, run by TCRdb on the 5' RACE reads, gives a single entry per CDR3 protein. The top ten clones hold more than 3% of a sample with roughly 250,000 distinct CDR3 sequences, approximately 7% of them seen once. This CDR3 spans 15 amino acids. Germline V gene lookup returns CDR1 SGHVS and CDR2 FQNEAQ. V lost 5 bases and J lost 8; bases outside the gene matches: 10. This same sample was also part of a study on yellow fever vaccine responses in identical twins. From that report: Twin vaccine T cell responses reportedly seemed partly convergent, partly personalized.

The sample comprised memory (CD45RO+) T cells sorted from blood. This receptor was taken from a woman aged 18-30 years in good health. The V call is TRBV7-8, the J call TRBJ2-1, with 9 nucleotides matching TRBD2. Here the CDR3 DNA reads TGTGCCAGCAGCGCCAGGCCCTGGACTAGCGATGAGCAGTTCTTC. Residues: CASSARPWTSDEQFF.